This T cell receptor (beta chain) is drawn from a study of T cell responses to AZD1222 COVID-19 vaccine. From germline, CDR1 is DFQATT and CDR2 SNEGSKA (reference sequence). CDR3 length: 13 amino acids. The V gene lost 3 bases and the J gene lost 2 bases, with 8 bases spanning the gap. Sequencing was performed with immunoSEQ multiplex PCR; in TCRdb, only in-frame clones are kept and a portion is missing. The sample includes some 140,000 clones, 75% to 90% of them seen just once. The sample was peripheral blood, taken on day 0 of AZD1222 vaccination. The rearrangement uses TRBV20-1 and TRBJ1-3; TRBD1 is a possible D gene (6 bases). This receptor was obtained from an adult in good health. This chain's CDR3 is CSASNRAGNTIYF. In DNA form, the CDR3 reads TGCAGTGCTAGTAACAGGGCTGGAAACACCATATATTTT.